These T cell receptor beta chains were read from a single sample in a study of blood T cell repertoires in COVID-19. Here immunoSEQ multiplex PCR was the method, and the copy in TCRdb shows in-frame clones only, minus some. Altogether hundreds of thousands of clones are present, 85% being singletons, with the ten largest covering about 2.5%. The specimen sequenced was PBMCs or T cells enriched from blood (not recorded which). Every receptor here comes from a woman aged 45-65 years who had recovered from COVID-19. Both conserved end residues are part of each CDR3. The D gene is left open where the match is weak. The size entry is marked missing in some rows and otherwise reads once, few, many or a size class.

D: NA; V: TRBV20-1; size: NA; J: TRBJ2-7; CDR3: CSASPAAPYEQYF; DNA: TGCAGTGCTAGTCCCGCGGCCCCCTACGAGCAGTACTTC
D: NA; V: TRBV5-4; size: NA; J: TRBJ2-1; CDR3: CASSPRKSSYNEQFF; DNA: TGTGCCAGCAGCCCCCGTAAGAGCTCCTACAATGAGCAGTTCTTC
D: NA; V: TRBV14; size: NA; J: TRBJ2-2; CDR3: CASSDVTGVTGELFF; DNA: TGTGCCAGCAGCGATGTGACAGGCGTCACTGGGGAGCTGTTTTTT
D: NA; V: TRBV5-3; size: NA; J: TRBJ2-4; CDR3: CARSLRKDKLAKNIQYF; DNA: TGTGCCAGAAGCTTGAGAAAGGACAAGCTAGCCAAAAACATTCAGTACTTC
D: TRBD2; V: TRBV18; size: NA; J: TRBJ2-1; CDR3: CASSPLTSGRVHEQFF; DNA: TGTGCCAGCTCACCCTTGACTAGCGGGAGGGTCCATGAGCAGTTCTTC
D: NA; V: TRBV2; size: NA; J: TRBJ1-5; CDR3: CASRFGAGGNQPQHF; DNA: TGTGCCAGCAGGTTCGGGGCGGGAGGCAATCAGCCCCAGCATTTT
D: NA; V: TRBV5-1; size: NA; J: TRBJ1-6; CDR3: CASSLGGNSPLHF; DNA: TGCGCCAGCAGCTTGGGCGGTAATTCACCCCTCCACTTT
D: TRBD1; V: TRBV10-1; size: once; J: TRBJ1-1; CDR3: CASSGPGTGITEAFF; DNA: TGCGCCAGCAGCGGTCCAGGGACAGGGATCACTGAAGCTTTCTTT
D: NA; V: TRBV6-4; size: NA; J: TRBJ1-1; CDR3: CASRDSWNTEAFF; DNA: TGTGCCAGCAGGGACAGCTGGAACACTGAAGCTTTCTTT
D: NA; V: TRBV30; size: NA; J: TRBJ2-1; CDR3: CAGPGGFF; DNA: TGTGCCGGTCCTGGAGGGTTCTTC
D: TRBD2; V: TRBV7-3; size: NA; J: TRBJ2-1; CDR3: CASSSPPSGNEQFF; DNA: TGTGCCAGCAGCTCTCCTCCTAGCGGGAATGAGCAGTTCTTC
D: TRBD2; V: TRBV5-1; size: NA; J: TRBJ2-3; CDR3: CASSPGASGASDTQYF; DNA: TGCGCCAGCAGCCCTGGGGCCAGCGGGGCGTCAGATACGCAGTATTTT
D: NA; V: TRBV27; size: NA; J: TRBJ1-5; CDR3: CASSWSLDQPQHF; DNA: TGTGCCAGCAGTTGGAGCCTGGATCAGCCCCAGCATTTT
D: TRBD2; V: TRBV15; size: NA; J: TRBJ2-7; CDR3: CATSRDLPLREGPLGYEQYF; DNA: TGTGCCACCAGCAGAGATCTTCCCCTGCGGGAGGGACCCCTTGGTTACGAGCAGTACTTC
D: TRBD1; V: TRBV6-6; size: NA; J: TRBJ1-5; CDR3: CASSRRDRGYQPQHF; DNA: TGTGCCAGCAGCCGCCGGGACAGGGGGTATCAGCCCCAGCATTTT
D: NA; V: TRBV7-2; size: NA; J: TRBJ2-1; CDR3: CASSAVWELDNEQFF; DNA: TGTGCCAGCAGCGCGGTTTGGGAGTTGGACAATGAGCAGTTCTTC
D: TRBD2; V: TRBV11-1; size: NA; J: TRBJ2-7; CDR3: CASSSALERGVYEQYF; DNA: TGTGCCAGCAGCTCCGCTTTGGAGCGGGGGGTCTACGAGCAGTACTTC
D: NA; V: TRBV3-1/TRBV3-2; size: NA; J: TRBJ1-2; CDR3: CASSQVAPYGYTF; DNA: TGTGCCAGCAGCCAAGTAGCCCCCTATGGCTACACCTTC
D: NA; V: TRBV30; size: NA; J: TRBJ2-3; CDR3: CAWSRGGSTDTQYF; DNA: TGTGCCTGGTCCAGGGGCGGTAGCACAGATACGCAGTATTTT